This entry features one TCR beta chain sequence. The sample is drawn from a study of T-cell reconstitution after alpha-beta-depleted transplantation in children. V lost 4 bases, J lost 4 bases, and 10 bases stayed unmatched. Germline V gives CDR1 SGHRS, CDR2 YFSETQ. This CDR3 comprises 16 residues. Preparation of the TCRbeta library was carried out with unique molecular identifiers. In TCRdb, the PCR reads were re-called with MiXCR into one record per CDR3 protein. The sample has about 420,000 distinct CDR3 sequences; around 9.9% are singletons. The sequences come from PBMCs from the stem cell graft donor, collected from the stem cell graft. This TCR came from a human donor who donated a stem cell graft to a child with acute myeloid leukemia. The chain employs TRBV5-1 and TRBJ1-5, with 8 bases fitting TRBD1. CDR3 protein: CASSLDAGGANQPQHF. The DNA for the CDR3 is TGCGCCAGCAGCCTAGACGCAGGGGGCGCGAATCAGCCCCAGCATTTT.